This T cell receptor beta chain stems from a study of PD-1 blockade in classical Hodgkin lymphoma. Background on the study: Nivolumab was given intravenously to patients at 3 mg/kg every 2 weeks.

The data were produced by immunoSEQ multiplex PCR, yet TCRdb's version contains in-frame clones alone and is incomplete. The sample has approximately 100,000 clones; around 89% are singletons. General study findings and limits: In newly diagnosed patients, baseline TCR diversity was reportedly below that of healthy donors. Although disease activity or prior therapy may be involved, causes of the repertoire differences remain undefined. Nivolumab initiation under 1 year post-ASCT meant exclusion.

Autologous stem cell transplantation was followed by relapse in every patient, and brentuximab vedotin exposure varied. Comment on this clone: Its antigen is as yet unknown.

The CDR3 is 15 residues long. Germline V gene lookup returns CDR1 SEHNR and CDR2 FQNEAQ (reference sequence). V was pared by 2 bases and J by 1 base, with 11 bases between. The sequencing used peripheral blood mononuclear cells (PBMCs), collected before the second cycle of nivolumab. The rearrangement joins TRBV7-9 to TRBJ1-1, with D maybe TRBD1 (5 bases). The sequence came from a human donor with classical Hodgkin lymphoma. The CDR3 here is CASSLSGRENTEAFF. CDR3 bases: TGTGCCAGCAGCTTATCAGGGAGGGAGAACACTGAAGCTTTCTTT.